The next 26 T cell receptor beta chains were all read from a single sample in a study of T cells in localized non-small cell lung cancer. Libraries were prepared by immunoSEQ multiplex PCR; TCRdb keeps only in-frame clonotypes and omits some of them. This table has more than 2,000 clones, less than 20% appearing once. Sample: normal lung tissue next to the tumor, taken before any cancer treatment. The receptors shown here come from a man between 40 and 70 years old with stage I squamous cell lung carcinoma.

The gene calls are TRBV6-8 and TRBJ2-5; TRBD1 or TRBD2 may be the D gene (6 bases each). This CDR3 comprises 14 residues. The V end lost 8 bases, the J end lost 1 base, and 14 bases lay between the germline ends. Germline V gene data show CDR1 as MNHGY and CDR2 as SAAAGT. This CDR3 is CASHRGRLQETQYF. CDR3 in DNA: TGTGCCAGCCATCGGGGGCGACTCCAAGAGACCCAGTACTTC.

J is TRBJ2-1 and V is TRBV19; D gene ambiguous. Per germline, CDR1 LNHDA and CDR2 SQIVND (reference sequence). This CDR3 is 13 amino acids long. V was trimmed by 3 bases and J by 4 bases, leaving 7 bases between them. The CDR3 DNA is TGTGCCAGTAGTATGGTAGGGTACAATGAGCAGTTCTTC. This codes for CASSMVGYNEQFF.

This clone qualifies as medium-sized. The chain links TRBV11-3 to TRBJ2-7, with D possibly matching TRBD2 (5 bases). V lost 0 bases, J lost 2 bases, and 14 bases lay in between. Germline V gives CDR1 SGHNT, CDR2 YENEEA. The length of the CDR3 is 16 residues. The CDR3 region is CASSLEYGLAPYEQYF. CDR3 DNA sequence: TGTGCCAGCAGCTTAGAGTACGGTCTAGCCCCCTACGAGCAGTACTTC.

V gene TRBV25-1 combines with J gene TRBJ2-7, with 12 nucleotides matching TRBD1. Per the germline V gene, CDR1 is MGHDK and CDR2 is SYGVNS. Unmatched junction bases numbered 6, after V lost 6 bases and J lost 6 bases. The CDR3 loop spans 14 amino acids. The CDR3 region has the DNA TGTGCCAGCAGGGGGGGACAGGGGGCGATCGAGCAGTACTTC. This gives the protein CASRGGQGAIEQYF.

As concerns this clone: The sample holds other DNA sequences that translate to the same CDR3. The chain is built from TRBV11-3 and TRBJ2-5; D is unresolved. The CDR3 spans 14 residues. The germline gives CDR1 SGHNT, CDR2 YENEEA. V was cut by 0 bases and J by 5 bases, with 10 bases left in between. The DNA of the CDR3 is TGTGCCAGCAGCTTAGAATTGGTCGGGGAGACCCAGTACTTC. Translated, it gives CASSLELVGETQYF.

This clone appeared a few times. The V call is TRBV6-8, the J call TRBJ2-7; D ambiguous. The CDR3 extends over 15 amino acids. Germline V lookup: CDR1 MNHGY, CDR2 SAAAGT. The germline V and J ends were trimmed by 7 bases and 3 bases, with 19 bases remaining between them. This CDR3 reads CASTPKLAGLYEQYF. CDR3 bases: TGTGCCAGCACCCCCAAACTCGCTGGGCTCTACGAGCAGTACTTC.

The chain employs TRBV6-8 and TRBJ2-2; TRBD2 matches 9 bases. The CDR3 contains 20 residues. The germline gives CDR1 MNHGY, CDR2 SAAAGT. Trimming at V came to 1 base and at J to 4 bases, leaving 16 bases not matched to a gene. The CDR3 sequence is CASSYLSPSGTELATGELFF. In DNA form, the CDR3 reads TGTGCCAGCAGTTACTTGAGCCCTAGCGGGACCGAACTTGCCACCGGGGAGCTGTTTTTT.

For this clone: Additional DNA sequences in this sample encode the identical CDR3. The V and J genes are TRBV6-8 and TRBJ1-1; the D is unclear. With 3 bases removed from V and 4 bases from J, the gap between germline ends came to 12 bases. Germline V gives CDR1 MNHGY, CDR2 SAAAGT. The length of the CDR3 is 14 residues. CDR3 sequence (DNA): TGTGCCAGCAGTTATCGCGGAGTCGGCACTGAAGCTTTCTTT. Its translation: CASSYRGVGTEAFF.

This clone showed up just a few times. This chain uses TRBV28 with TRBJ2-7; no firm D call. The CDR3 contains 13 residues. Germline loops: CDR1 MDHEN, CDR2 SYDVKM. Trimming removed 8 bases at V and 0 bases at J, with 11 bases between. The CDR3 DNA reads as TGTGCCAGCCTTGGGGATAGCTCCTACGAGCAGTACTTC. Translating gives CASLGDSSYEQYF. Drawing the rest from reference TRBV28 and TRBJ2-7, the complete variable domain is DVKVTQSSRYLVKRTGEKVFLECVQDMDHENMFWYRQDPGLGLRLIYFSYDVKMKEKGDIPEGYSVSREKKERFSLILESASTNQTSMYLCASLGDSSYEQYFGPGTRLTVT.

Judged by abundance, this clone is large. The chain is built from TRBV6-8 and TRBJ1-1; the D is unclear. The CDR3 contains 15 residues. Germline lookup yields CDR1 MNHGY and CDR2 SAAAGT. With 6 bases removed from V and 1 base from J, the gap between germline ends came to 15 bases. The CDR3 DNA reads as TGTGCCAGCAGGCAGCTCAGAGAACCGAACACTGAAGCTTTCTTT. This translates into CASRQLREPNTEAFF.

V usage is TRBV29-1 and J usage is TRBJ1-1; no definite D call. Germline V gene lookup returns CDR1 SQVTM and CDR2 ANQGSEA. The CDR3 has 13 residues. The V end lost 3 bases, the J end lost 1 base, and 9 bases lay between the germline ends. CDR3 sequence reads: CSVEAQQNTEAFF. DNA of the CDR3: TGCAGCGTTGAGGCACAGCAGAACACTGAAGCTTTCTTT.

Only a few counts were recorded for this clone. CDR3 bases: TGTGCCAGCAGTTACTCCGGACAGGAGTGGGGCATAGCGGGCGAGACCCAGTACTTC. The encoded protein is CASSYSGQEWGIAGETQYF. The J gene is TRBJ2-5, the V gene TRBV6-8; D possibly matches TRBD1 or TRBD2 (7 bases each). CDR1 and CDR2 (germline): MNHGY, SAAAGT. This CDR3 has 19 residues. The V end lost 0 bases, the J end lost 5 bases, and 25 bases lay between the germline ends.

In its sample, this clone was seen a few times. The rearrangement links TRBV11-3 to TRBJ2-7; TRBD1 might be the D (5 bases). In germline, CDR1 is SGHNT, CDR2 YENEEA. CDR3 length: 15 residues. V gave up 3 bases and J gave up 0 bases, with 12 bases separating them. CDR3 sequence: CASSLYGRASYEQYF. CDR3 coding DNA: TGTGCCAGCAGCTTGTACGGCAGGGCCTCCTACGAGCAGTACTTC.

A few counts support this clone. The chain combines TRBV6-8 with TRBJ2-7, with 7 nucleotides matching TRBD2. CDR3 length: 15 amino acids. Per the germline V gene, CDR1 is MNHGY and CDR2 is SAAAGT. V lost 6 bases and J lost 2; bases outside the gene matches: 10. CDR3 sequence (DNA): TGTGCCAGCAGCCCAGGGAGGGTTAAGCCCTACGAGCAGTACTTC. Its protein product is CASSPGRVKPYEQYF.

This clone qualifies as medium-sized. A junction boundary mismatches the germline segment, possibly from a read error. This chain uses TRBV11-3 with TRBJ2-1; D is possibly TRBD1 (5 bases). The CDR3 contains 14 residues. Germline CDR1 SGHNT, CDR2 YENEEA. The CDR3 reads CASSPLQDYNEQFF. For the CDR3, the DNA is TGTGCTAGCAGCCCGTTACAGGACTACAATGAGCAGTTCTTC.

The chain combines TRBV18 with TRBJ2-2, with TRBD2 matching 7 bases. This CDR3 comprises 15 residues. The germline gives CDR1 KGHSH, CDR2 LQKENI. The V gene end was trimmed by 3 bases and the J gene end by 3 bases; junction bases not matched to a gene: 4. CDR3 sequence (DNA): TGTGCCAGCTCACCCCTAGCGGAACACACCGGGGAGCTGTTTTTT. Translating it yields CASSPLAEHTGELFF.

This clone was seen only once. The chain uses TRBV18 and TRBJ2-1, with D possibly TRBD2 on 5 matching bases. V lost 6 bases and J lost 4, with 19 bases in between. Germline V CDR1 and CDR2: KGHSH, LQKENI. The CDR3 consists of 16 residues. CDR3 nucleotides: TGTGCCAGCTCGCCGCCGGAGGTAGGCGGTTACAATGAGCAGTTCTTC. It yields the protein CASSPPEVGGYNEQFF.

This clone was counted only a few times. The chain couples TRBV28 to TRBJ2-7; TRBD2 matches 7 bases. This CDR3 region has 14 residues. Losses at the gene ends were 3 bases for V and 3 bases for J; bases not matched to a gene: 5. The germline CDR1 and CDR2 sequences are MDHEN and SYDVKM. CDR3 bases: TGTGCCAGCAGTTTGGGGGGGAACGTCTACGAGCAGTACTTC. Encoded protein: CASSLGGNVYEQYF.

The table lists this clone with a few counts. The rearrangement joins TRBV30 to TRBJ1-1, with a tentative D call TRBD1 (6 bases). V was cut by 3 bases and J by 5 bases, with 13 bases left in between. CDR1 and CDR2 from the germline V gene are GTSNPN and SVGIG (reference sequence). The CDR3 extends over 13 amino acids. Here the CDR3 reads CAWSRDMSTEAFF. The CDR3 coding sequence is TGTGCCTGGAGCCGGGACATGTCGACTGAAGCTTTCTTT.

This clone occurred a few times. The V call is TRBV6-4, the J call TRBJ2-1, with 12 bases that match TRBD2. The CDR3 length is 15 residues. Germline V gives CDR1 MRHNA, CDR2 SNTAGT. V trimming: 5 bases; J trimming: 8 bases; junction bases outside the gene matches: 7. As DNA, the CDR3 is TGTGCCAGCAGTTTTAGGACTAGCGGGAACTATGAGCAGTTCTTC. Translated: CASSFRTSGNYEQFF.

This clone ranks as large (0.1 to 1%). The rearrangement links TRBV9 to TRBJ2-3; 10 nucleotides align to TRBD2. CDR3 length: 18 amino acids. Trimming removed 0 bases from V and 2 bases from J; junction bases left unmatched: 9. Per the germline V gene, CDR1 is SGDLS and CDR2 is YYNGEE. CDR3 coding DNA: TGTGCCAGCAGCGTAGAGTCGACTAGCGGGTCCTACACAGATACGCAGTATTTT. Encoded protein: CASSVESTSGSYTDTQYF.

The rearrangement joins TRBV12-5 to TRBJ1-1; no definite D call. The CDR3 loop spans 18 amino acids. Trimming took off 3 bases at V and 3 bases at J, with 23 bases between the two ends. Germline V gene data show CDR1 as LGHNT and CDR2 as FRNRAP. CDR3 bases: TGTGCTAGTGGTTTAATGAGAGACGGGGAGGGAGTTTACACTGAAGCTTTCTTT. Residues: CASGLMRDGEGVYTEAFF.

This clone was counted only a few times. The J gene is TRBJ1-1, the V gene TRBV9, with D uncertain. CDR1 and CDR2 (germline): SGDLS, YYNGEE. V lost 3 bases and J lost 6, with 21 bases in between. The CDR3 extends over 16 amino acids. The CDR3 protein is CASSADPLGSRSEAFF. The CDR3 nucleotides read TGTGCCAGCAGCGCCGACCCCCTGGGGAGTCGGTCTGAAGCTTTCTTT.

This clone came up a few times. J is TRBJ2-1 and V is TRBV11-3; TRBD2 matches 10 bases. Looked up from germline, CDR1 is SGHNT and CDR2 is YENEEA. The CDR3 contains 15 residues. The V gene end was trimmed by 0 bases and the J gene end by 9 bases; junction bases not matched to a gene: 5. The CDR3, as DNA: TGTGCCAGCAGCTTAGACCTAGCGGGAGACGGTGAGCAGTTCTTC. Translating it yields CASSLDLAGDGEQFF. Combining the CDR3 with reference TRBV11-3 and TRBJ2-1 gives the whole variable domain EAGVVQSPRYKIIEKKQPVAFWCNPISGHNTLYWYLQNLGQGPELLIRYENEEAVDDSQLPKDRFSAERLKGVDSTLKIQPAELGDSAVYLCASSLDLAGDGEQFFGPGTRLTVL.

This clone was picked up a small number of times. The chain joins TRBV6-8 to TRBJ2-7; TRBD1 might be the D (6 bases). Trimming took 3 bases from V and 0 from J, leaving 12 bases between them. The CDR3 loop spans 15 amino acids. Germline V lookup: CDR1 MNHGY, CDR2 SAAAGT. This CDR3 reads CASSYQDSSSYEQYF. DNA of the CDR3: TGTGCCAGCAGTTATCAGGACAGCAGCTCCTACGAGCAGTACTTC.

The genes are TRBV11-3 and TRBJ1-1; the D gene is possibly TRBD1 (6 bases). V was clipped by 0 bases and J by 0 bases, with 8 bases between them. Germline V gives CDR1 SGHNT, CDR2 YENEEA. This CDR3 spans 15 amino acids. CDR3 amino acids: CASSLEGDMNTEAFF. The CDR3 coding sequence is TGTGCCAGCAGCTTAGAGGGGGACATGAACACTGAAGCTTTCTTT.